This TCR beta chain was captured in a study of blood T cell repertoires in COVID-19. J was trimmed by 3 bases and V by 5 bases; bases with no gene match: 10. The CDR3 spans 15 residues. The germline V gene encodes CDR1 SGHTA and CDR2 FQGNSA. Under the authors' procedure: Using reference gene primer amplification, nucleated cell counts were estimated. Clones were sequenced by immunoSEQ multiplex PCR, and TCRdb holds only the in-frame ones, with some missing. V, J and clone size reflect that table, while D and trimming were determined from the DNA. The profile shows roughly 57,000 clones, 85% to 95% of them singletons.

The genes are TRBV7-2 and TRBJ2-7; 7 bases map to TRBD1. This TCR derives from a human donor in a cohort sampled during active COVID-19. Sequenced: peripheral blood. CDR3 in DNA: TGTGCCAGCAGCCCAAAGCAGGGGGTCAACTACGAGCAGTACTTC. Translated, it gives CASSPKQGVNYEQYF.